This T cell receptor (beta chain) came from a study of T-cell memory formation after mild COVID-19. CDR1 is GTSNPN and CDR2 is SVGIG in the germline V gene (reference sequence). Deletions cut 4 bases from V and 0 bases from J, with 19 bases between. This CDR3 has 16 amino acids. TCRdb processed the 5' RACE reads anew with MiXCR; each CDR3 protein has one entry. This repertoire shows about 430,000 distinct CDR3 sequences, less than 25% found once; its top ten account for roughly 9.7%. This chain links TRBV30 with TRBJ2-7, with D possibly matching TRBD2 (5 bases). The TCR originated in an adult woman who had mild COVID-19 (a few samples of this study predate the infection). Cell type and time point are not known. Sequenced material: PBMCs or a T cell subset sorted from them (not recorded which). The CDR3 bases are TGTGCCTGGACCCGAGAGGGCAGCCTCCTCTCCTACGAGCAGTACTTC. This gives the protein CAWTREGSLLSYEQYF.